A selection of T cell receptor beta chains follows, all from one sample in a study of T cells after yellow fever vaccination. One entry per CDR3 protein results from TCRdb running MiXCR on the 5' RACE reads. The sample carries around 500,000 distinct CDR3 sequences, 21% recorded once. This specimen was PBMCs, taken 21 days after the first yellow fever vaccination. All receptors derive from a man between 18 and 35 years old who received the YFV17D yellow fever vaccine. The conserved cysteine and the conserved F or W are not part of the CDR3 here. The D gene is left open where the match is weak.

TRBV7-2 | TRBD1 | ASRMVGTGKLGYT
TRBV6-1 | NA | ATDPMGPYNEQF
TRBV5-1 | NA | ASSLVRGWASYEQY
TRBV28 | TRBD2 | ASSSGGIRSNTGELF
TRBV9 | NA | ASSDSDYGYT
TRBV10-2 | NA | ASSASYSTDTQY
TRBV2 | TRBD2 | ASSEAGAGGNYEQY
TRBV6-2/TRBV6-3 | NA | ASSSTLSASFQETQY
TRBV27 | TRBD1 | ASSTIPGQGNQPQH
TRBV27 | TRBD1 | ASSLGTGGWETQY
TRBV18 | TRBD1 | ASSQTGGADQPQH
TRBV6-2/TRBV6-3 | TRBD2 | ASRGLAGPLSSYNEQF
TRBV5-6 | TRBD1 | ASSSDRPLPKNYNEQF
TRBV5-1 | NA | ASSIGLPTDTQY
TRBV27 | NA | ASSSSGETQY